Shown below are 6 T cell receptor beta chains from a single sample sequenced in a study of T-cell reconstitution after alpha-beta-depleted transplantation in children. Preparation of the TCRbeta library involved a method that used unique molecular identifiers. TCRdb redid the calling of the PCR reads with MiXCR, one entry per CDR3 protein. This table holds 150,000 to 250,000 distinct CDR3 sequences, just over 14% found once. The sample here was PBMCs from the stem cell graft donor, taken from the stem cell graft. The receptors derive from a human donor who donated a stem cell graft to a child with acute lymphoblastic leukemia.

This clonotype was detected many times. The chain carries TRBV4-2 and TRBJ2-1, with TRBD2 matching over 12 bases. V was pared by 3 bases and J by 4 bases, with 4 bases of the junction left unmatched. CDR1 is LGHNA and CDR2 is YNFKEQ in the germline V gene. The CDR3 length is 16 residues. The CDR3 reads CASSQTLAGGYNEQFF. CDR3 coding DNA: TGTGCCAGCAGCCAGACCCTAGCGGGAGGGTACAATGAGCAGTTCTTC.

The table lists this clonotype with many counts. The rearrangement links TRBV5-1 to TRBJ2-5, with D unclear. Germline lookup yields CDR1 SGHRS and CDR2 YFSETQ. CDR3 length: 12 amino acids. V dropped 4 bases and J dropped 4 bases, with 8 bases sitting between them. CDR3 coding DNA: TGCGCCAGCAGCCCCCACGGAGAGACCCAGTACTTC. It encodes CASSPHGETQYF.

This clonotype was seen ten or more times. The V call is TRBV7-9, the J call TRBJ2-7, with D perhaps matching TRBD2 (6 bases). The CDR3 length is 15 residues. Trimming pared 2 bases from V and 6 bases from J, leaving 17 bases between. Germline assignment: CDR1 SEHNR and CDR2 FQNEAQ (reference sequence). The CDR3 DNA follows: TGTGCCAGCAGCTTAACGTTGGCTGGAGGGCTCGAGCAGTACTTC. This codes for CASSLTLAGGLEQYF.

J is TRBJ2-1 and V is TRBV20-1; D may be TRBD1 (5 bases). The CDR3 is made up of 16 amino acids. V was shortened by 0 bases and J by 7 bases, with 19 bases between the two germline ends. Looked up from germline, CDR1 is DFQATT and CDR2 is SNEGSKA (reference sequence). The CDR3 sequence: CSARDSGLGGGNEQFF. Written as DNA, the CDR3 is TGCAGTGCTAGAGATTCAGGGCTAGGTGGTGGGAATGAGCAGTTCTTC.

This clonotype was counted many times. J is TRBJ2-7 and V is TRBV7-6, with 8 positions matching TRBD1. V shed 1 base and J 4 bases; nucleotides not matched to a gene: 9. The CDR3 runs to 16 residues. Germline V lookup: CDR1 SGHVS, CDR2 FNYEAQ. The DNA of the CDR3 is TGTGCCAGCAGCTTAGGTAGGGCCCAGGGGGCTTACGAGCAGTACTTC. Protein sequence: CASSLGRAQGAYEQYF.

This clonotype has more than one count but fewer than ten. The J gene is TRBJ2-5, the V gene TRBV5-1; maybe TRBD2 (6 bases). Germline V gene data show CDR1 as SGHRS and CDR2 as YFSETQ. The CDR3 totals 15 residues. V shed 0 bases and J shed 11 bases, with 20 bases lying between them. As DNA, the CDR3 is TGCGCCAGCAGCTTGGATCCGCCGGGCCGACTAGAGCAGTACTTC. Translating gives CASSLDPPGRLEQYF.